This note documents a single T cell receptor beta chain sequence. Original analysis: From reference gene primer amplification, estimates of nucleated cell counts were derived. Generated by immunoSEQ multiplex PCR, the TCRdb table keeps only in-frame clones and is missing some. V and J calls and clone size are copied from that table; D and trimming were computed from the DNA. The sample records 55,000 to 80,000 clones, around 83% being singletons. The data originate from a study of blood T cell repertoires in COVID-19. Overall study: COVID-19 samples, acute and convalescent, were from the United States, Italy and Spain. PBMCs, B-cell-depleted T cells, or T cells provided the cDNA or gDNA that made up the material.

The V segment lost 5 bases and the J segment 6 bases; nucleotides outside the gene matches: 8. Germline V gives CDR1 MNHNY, CDR2 SVGAGI (reference sequence). The CDR3 is made up of 15 amino acids. The chain joins TRBV6-6 to TRBJ2-3; TRBD1 matches 10 bases. The clonotype was recovered from a human donor in a cohort sampled during active COVID-19. Sequencing was performed on peripheral blood. The CDR3 here is CASSTTGTGADTQYF. CDR3 bases: TGTGCCAGCAGTACGACCGGGACAGGGGCGGATACGCAGTATTTT.